The 18 T cell receptor beta chains below were found in one sample sequenced in a study of T cells in Graves' hyperthyroidism and ophthalmopathy (dated by TCRdb to about 2019). The library was prepared using multiplex PCR. TCRdb lists the instrument as Illumina HiSeq 2000. Amplification of TCR beta CDR3 regions was carried out from RNA transcripts. The first round of RT-PCR for the TCR CDR3 was performed with the HTBI primer set and the Qiagen OneStep RT-PCR kit. TCRdb passed the public sequencing reads through fastp at Q25 and MiXCR, retaining productive beta sequences. Each CDR3 protein appears once, grouped with its most common genes and DNA. For this sample there are 350,000 to 450,000 distinct CDR3 sequences; over 12% appear just once. Of the sample, 28% falls within the top ten clones. Sequencing input: blood. Source of these receptors: a man aged 50-59 years with Graves' ophthalmopathy.

This clonotype appeared a few times. This chain links TRBV6-1 with TRBJ2-1; D ambiguous. CDR1 is MNHNS and CDR2 is SASEGT in the germline V gene. The CDR3 extends over 12 amino acids. V lost 2 bases, J lost 9 bases, and 8 bases lay in between. CDR3 protein: CASSERSGEQFF. The DNA for the CDR3 is TGTGCCAGCAGTGAAAGGTCGGGTGAGCAGTTCTTC.

The V call is TRBV28, the J call TRBJ1-1, with TRBD1 matching 12 bases. This CDR3 comprises 21 residues. Germline CDR1 is MDHEN and CDR2 is SYDVKM. Trimming at V came to 3 bases and at J to 0 bases, leaving 17 bases not matched to a gene. The CDR3 DNA reads TGTGCCAGCAGTTTTCCGATCCGTAATTCCGGGACAGGGGGCATGAACACTGAAGCTTTCTTT. Its translation: CASSFPIRNSGTGGMNTEAFF.

The sample holds many counts of this clonotype. The gene calls are TRBV5-1 and TRBJ2-2, with D unresolved. Germline V gene lookup returns CDR1 SGHRS and CDR2 YFSETQ. V was cut by 2 bases and J by 7 bases, with 12 bases left in between. This CDR3 has 14 amino acids. The CDR3 here is CASSFGEVVGELFF. The CDR3 nucleotides read TGCGCCAGCAGCTTTGGGGAAGTCGTCGGGGAGCTGTTTTTT.

The genes are TRBV12-3 or TRBV12-4 and TRBJ2-7, with D unclear. With 2 bases removed from V and 7 bases from J, the gap between germline ends came to 18 bases. CDR3 size: 15 residues. This CDR3 is CASSLPNRVWLEQYF. The CDR3 coding sequence is TGTGCCAGCAGTTTACCCAACCGCGTTTGGTTGGAGCAGTACTTC.

The chain carries TRBV20-1 and TRBJ1-5; 10 bases agree with TRBD1. The CDR3 is 14 residues long. The germline CDR1 and CDR2 sequences are DFQATT and SNEGSKA (reference sequence). V shed 2 bases, J shed 9 bases, and the junction held 7 bases outside the gene matches. CDR3 protein: CSARPGTGDRPQHF. As DNA, the CDR3 is TGCAGTGCTAGACCCGGGACAGGGGATCGGCCCCAGCATTTT.

In its sample, this clonotype was seen many times. The V gene is TRBV28, the J gene TRBJ2-5; TRBD2 aligns across 7 bases. This CDR3 spans 16 amino acids. Trimming cost V 5 bases and J 5 bases; bases outside gene matches: 14. Germline V gene sequence: CDR1 MDHEN, CDR2 SYDVKM. In DNA, the CDR3 is TGTGCCAGCAGTCCCCCCTTGACGGGAGGAGGGGAGACCCAGTACTTC. Translated, it gives CASSPPLTGGGETQYF.

This clonotype has a count of ten or more. The rearrangement joins TRBV5-1 to TRBJ2-1; D not resolved. The CDR3 has 12 residues. Germline-derived CDR1 and CDR2 are SGHRS and YFSETQ. V lost 1 base to trimming and J lost 9 bases, with 8 bases between them. This CDR3 reads CASSLLGSEQFF. The CDR3 nucleotides read TGCGCCAGCAGCTTGTTGGGAAGTGAGCAGTTCTTC.

This clonotype was observed many times. This CDR3 reads CASSFGGVGSQPQHF. CDR3 bases: TGTGCCAGCAGTTTCGGCGGGGTCGGGTCACAGCCCCAGCATTTT. The chain uses TRBV12-3 or TRBV12-4 and TRBJ1-5; no definite D call. CDR3 length: 15 amino acids. V lost 3 bases and J 7 bases, leaving 16 bases between the germline ends.

Only a few counts were recorded for this clonotype. The chain has TRBV25-1 and TRBJ1-2, with 9 bases matching TRBD1. This CDR3 is built from 14 residues. Trimming cost V 2 bases and J 8 bases; bases outside gene matches: 6. Germline loops: CDR1 MGHDK, CDR2 SYGVNS. This CDR3 is CASSEGNRGQGYTF. DNA of the CDR3: TGTGCCAGCAGTGAAGGAAACAGGGGGCAGGGCTACACCTTC.

This clonotype has more than one count but fewer than ten. This sequence joins TRBV5-1 and TRBJ2-3, with D perhaps matching TRBD1 (5 bases). The CDR3 spans 15 residues. CDR1 is SGHRS and CDR2 is YFSETQ in the germline V gene. Trimming took off 4 bases at V and 1 base at J, with 13 bases between the two ends. The CDR3 nucleotides read TGCGCCAGCAGCGTGGACACAACAGGCACAGATACGCAGTATTTT. It encodes CASSVDTTGTDTQYF.

The rearrangement uses TRBV7-9 and TRBJ2-7, with D possibly being TRBD1 or TRBD2 (5 bases each). V dropped 3 bases and J dropped 2 bases, with 11 bases sitting between them. CDR1 SEHNR and CDR2 FQNEAQ come from the germline V gene (reference sequence). This CDR3 is 14 amino acids long. DNA for the CDR3: TGTGCCAGCAGCTTTGGGACGGGAACCTACGAGCAGTACTTC. Its protein is CASSFGTGTYEQYF. Based on the CDR3 plus reference TRBV7-9 and TRBJ2-7, the full variable domain is DTGVSQNPRHKITKRGQNVTFRCDPISEHNRLYWYRQTLGQGPEFLTYFQNEAQLEKSRLLSDRFSAERPKGSFSTLEIQRTEQGDSAMYLCASSFGTGTYEQYFGPGTRLTVT.

This chain connects TRBV9 to TRBJ1-2; TRBD1 agrees at 8 bases. Germline V gene sequence: CDR1 SGDLS, CDR2 YYNGEE. Unmatched junction bases numbered 8, after V lost 0 bases and J lost 4 bases. This CDR3 region has 16 residues. CDR3 residues: CASSVGTGRDIYGYTF. The CDR3 DNA is TGTGCCAGCAGCGTAGGGACAGGGAGGGATATCTATGGCTACACCTTC.

This clonotype was seen a few times. The V call is TRBV27, the J call TRBJ2-5, with 13 bases lining up with TRBD2. The CDR3 length is 15 residues. The V segment lost 6 bases and the J segment 5 bases; nucleotides outside the gene matches: 6. CDR1 MNHEY and CDR2 SMNVEV come from the germline V gene (reference sequence). CDR3 sequence: CASRLAGGPPETQYF. The DNA of the CDR3 is TGTGCCAGCAGACTAGCGGGAGGGCCGCCGGAGACCCAGTACTTC.

Concerning this clonotype: Being one base from a much bigger clone, this may be a read error. A read error is likely, as this CDR3 ends without the conserved phenylalanine or tryptophan. V usage is TRBV24-1 and J usage is TRBJ2-7, with 8 bases matching TRBD1. Trimming cost V 6 bases and J 2 bases; bases outside gene matches: 2. Germline V lookup: CDR1 KGHDR, CDR2 SFDVKD. The CDR3 contains 13 residues. CDR3 amino acids: CATSTQGAYEQYL. CDR3 bases: TGTGCCACCAGTACACAGGGGGCCTACGAGCAGTACCTC.

The table lists this clonotype with a few counts. V gene TRBV5-1 combines with J gene TRBJ1-5; D not certain. Trimming cost V 5 bases and J 0 bases, with 12 bases left between them. The CDR3 sequence is 15 residues long. CDR1 is SGHRS and CDR2 is YFSETQ in the germline V gene. CDR3 amino acids: CASRRSGDSNQPQHF. Here the CDR3 DNA reads TGCGCCAGCAGGAGGTCCGGGGATAGCAATCAGCCCCAGCATTTT. The full variable domain, its missing parts supplied by reference TRBV5-1 and TRBJ1-5, is KAGVTQTPRYLIKTRGQQVTLSCSPISGHRSVSWYQQTPGQGLQFLFEYFSETQRNKGNFPGRFSGRQFSNSRSEMNVSTLELGDSALYLCASRRSGDSNQPQHFGDGTRLSIL.

This clonotype was observed at least ten times. This rearrangement joins TRBV29-1 to TRBJ1-3, with 7 bases matching TRBD1. The germline V gene encodes CDR1 SQVTM and CDR2 ANQGSEA. The CDR3 is made up of 14 amino acids. Trimming removed 5 bases from V and 3 bases from J; junction bases left unmatched: 7. Here the CDR3 reads CSVPADRVGNTIYF. In nucleotides, the CDR3 is TGCAGCGTTCCGGCCGACAGGGTTGGAAACACCATATATTTT.

The chain uses TRBV11-2 and TRBJ1-5, with D maybe TRBD1 (5 bases). Trimming took off 5 bases at V and 3 bases at J, with 11 bases between the two ends. Germline V CDR1 and CDR2: SGHAT, FQNNGV. CDR3 length: 14 residues. DNA for the CDR3: TGTGCCAGCAGCCCGACAGACCTCAATCAGCCCCAGCATTTT. This sequence encodes CASSPTDLNQPQHF. The full variable domain, completed using reference TRBV11-2 and TRBJ1-5, is EAGVAQSPRYKIIEKRQSVAFWCNPISGHATLYWYQQILGQGPKLLIQFQNNGVVDDSQLPKDRFSAERLKGVDSTLKIQPAKLEDSAVYLCASSPTDLNQPQHFGDGTRLSIL.

This clonotype was observed a few times. The V and J genes are TRBV24-1 and TRBJ2-1; 13 bases align to TRBD2. The CDR3 length is 19 residues. V trimming: 4 bases; J trimming: 0 bases; junction bases outside the gene matches: 8. Germline lookup yields CDR1 KGHDR and CDR2 SFDVKD. The CDR3 loop reads CATSEAPGLAGNSYNEQFF. DNA for the CDR3: TGTGCCACCAGTGAGGCCCCGGGACTAGCGGGAAACTCCTACAATGAGCAGTTCTTC.